The clone carrying this T cell receptor (beta chain) was seen more than once but under ten times. As yet, its antigen is unknown. These data are taken from a study of blood T cells in healthy people across ages. Study-wide findings and caveats: Considered underestimates were the diversity estimates obtained from one million T cells. Unknown CMV status may confound age-related changes in expanded clones.

Primed by a sample-barcoded 5' primer and a J-beta primer mix, a second PCR proceeded for roughly 6 to 12 cycles. TCRdb re-called the 5' RACE reads with MiXCR, one entry per CDR3 protein. The table shows 850,000 to 1,000,000 distinct CDR3 sequences, with around 48% occurring only once. CDR3 length: 13 amino acids. From germline, CDR1 is SQVTM and CDR2 ANQGSEA. Trimming stripped 4 bases from V and 4 bases from J, with 13 bases between. Ranging in age from roughly 6 to 95, the donors were healthy Caucasian individuals from Russia. Each individual donor underwent a draw of 8.5 to 10 milliliters of peripheral blood.

The receptor was derived from a man aged 30 to 39 in good health. The chain couples TRBV29-1 to TRBJ1-2; D might be TRBD1 (6 bases). The source material was blood. In DNA form, the CDR3 reads TGCAGCGTTGGGCGGGGGCTGGGCTATGGCTACACCTTC. It translates to CSVGRGLGYGYTF.